The following is a T cell receptor beta chain sequence with its context. Antigen unknown. These data belong to a study of long-term antiretroviral therapy in people with HIV. Study findings and constraints: Pre-ART expanded clones dominated the repertoire at every time point.

Trimming cost V 4 bases and J 0 bases, with 12 bases left between them. This CDR3 comprises 16 residues. CDR1 is MGHRA, CDR2 YSYEKL, per germline. The libraries were made with immunoSEQ v3.0 at survey level. The repertoire was sequenced with immunoSEQ multiplex PCR; TCRdb's copy has only in-frame clones and lacks some. The data hold 20,000 to 25,000 clones, with 79% observed a single time. V usage is TRBV4-1 and J usage is TRBJ2-2; D is perhaps TRBD1 (6 bases). The source was unsorted PBMCs, collected 1.2 years after starting antiretroviral therapy. The TCR originated in a woman in her forties with HIV. Here the CDR3 reads CASSRGRESNTGELFF. The CDR3 coding sequence is TGCGCCAGCAGCCGGGGGCGAGAATCGAACACCGGGGAGCTGTTTTTT.